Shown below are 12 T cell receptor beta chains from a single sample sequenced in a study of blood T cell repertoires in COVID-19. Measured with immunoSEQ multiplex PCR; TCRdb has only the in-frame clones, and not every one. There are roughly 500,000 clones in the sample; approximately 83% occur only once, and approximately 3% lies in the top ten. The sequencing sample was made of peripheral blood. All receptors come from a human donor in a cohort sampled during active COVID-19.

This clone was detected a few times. The CDR3 loop reads CASIPQGSTEAFF. In DNA, the CDR3 is TGTGCCAGCATCCCGCAGGGGAGTACTGAAGCTTTCTTT. The genes are TRBV6-2 or TRBV6-3 and TRBJ1-1; a weak D match, TRBD1 (6 bases). The CDR3 length is 13 residues. Germline CDR1 is MNHEY and CDR2 is SVGEGT. The V end was cut by 7 bases, the J end by 5 bases, with 14 bases between.

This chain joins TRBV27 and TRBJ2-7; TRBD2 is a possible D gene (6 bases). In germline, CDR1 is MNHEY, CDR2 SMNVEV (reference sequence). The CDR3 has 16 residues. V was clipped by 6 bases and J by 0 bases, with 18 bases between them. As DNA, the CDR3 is TGTGCCAGCAGGAAGACCCCCGCGGGGAGCTCCTACGAGCAGTACTTC. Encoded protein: CASRKTPAGSSYEQYF.

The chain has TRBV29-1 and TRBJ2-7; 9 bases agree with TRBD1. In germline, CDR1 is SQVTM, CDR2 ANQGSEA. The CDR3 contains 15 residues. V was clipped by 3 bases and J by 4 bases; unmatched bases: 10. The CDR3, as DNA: TGCAGCGTTGACTCTGACAGGGGGGAAAGGTACGAGCAGTACTTC. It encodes CSVDSDRGERYEQYF.

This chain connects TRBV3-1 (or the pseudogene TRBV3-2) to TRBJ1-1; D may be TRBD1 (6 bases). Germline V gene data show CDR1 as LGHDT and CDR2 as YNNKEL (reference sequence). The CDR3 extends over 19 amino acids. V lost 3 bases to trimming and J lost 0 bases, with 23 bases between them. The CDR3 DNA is TGTGCCAGCAGCCATCCTACAAGAGGGGCAGGGGAACTGAACACTGAAGCTTTCTTT. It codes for CASSHPTRGAGELNTEAFF.

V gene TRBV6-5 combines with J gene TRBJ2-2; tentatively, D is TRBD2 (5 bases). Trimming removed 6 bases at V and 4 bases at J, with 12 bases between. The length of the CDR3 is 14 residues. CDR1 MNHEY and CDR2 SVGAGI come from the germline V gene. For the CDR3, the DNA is TGTGCCAGCAGGGTACCGGGGAGCACCGGGGAGCTGTTTTTT. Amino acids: CASRVPGSTGELFF.

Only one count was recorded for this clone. In DNA form, the CDR3 reads TGTGCCAGCAGCCAAGAGGCCAGAGAGACCCAGTACTTC. Encoded protein: CASSQEARETQYF. V usage is TRBV4-2 and J usage is TRBJ2-5; D is unresolved. The CDR3 runs to 13 residues. Deletions cut 0 bases from V and 4 bases from J, with 6 bases between. Germline V gene sequence: CDR1 LGHNA, CDR2 YNFKEQ.

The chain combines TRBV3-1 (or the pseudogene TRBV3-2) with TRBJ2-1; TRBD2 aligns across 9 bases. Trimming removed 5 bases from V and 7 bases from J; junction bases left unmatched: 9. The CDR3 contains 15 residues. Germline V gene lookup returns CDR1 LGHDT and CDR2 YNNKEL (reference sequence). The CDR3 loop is CASSGYGTSLNEQFF. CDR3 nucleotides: TGTGCCAGCAGCGGATATGGGACTAGCCTGAATGAGCAGTTCTTC.

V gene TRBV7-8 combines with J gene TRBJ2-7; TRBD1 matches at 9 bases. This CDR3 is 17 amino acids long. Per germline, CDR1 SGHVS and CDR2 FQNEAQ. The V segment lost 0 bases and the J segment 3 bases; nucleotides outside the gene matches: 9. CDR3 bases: TGTGCCAGCAGCTTAGCCTTAACCGGGACAGGGTTCTACGAGCAGTACTTC. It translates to CASSLALTGTGFYEQYF.

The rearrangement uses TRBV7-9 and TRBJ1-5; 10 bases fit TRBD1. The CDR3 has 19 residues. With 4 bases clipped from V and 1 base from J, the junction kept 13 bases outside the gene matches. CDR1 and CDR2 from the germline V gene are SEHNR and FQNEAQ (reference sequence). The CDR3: CASSSSGTGDVRSNQPQHF. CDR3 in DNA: TGTGCCAGCAGCTCTTCCGGGACAGGGGATGTGAGGAGCAATCAGCCCCAGCATTTT.

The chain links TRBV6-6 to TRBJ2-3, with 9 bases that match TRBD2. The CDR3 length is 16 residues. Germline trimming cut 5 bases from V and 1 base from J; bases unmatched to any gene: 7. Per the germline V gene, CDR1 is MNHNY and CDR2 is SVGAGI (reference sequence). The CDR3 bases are TGTGCCAGCAGTGGAAGGGTAGCGGGAGGCACAGATACGCAGTATTTT. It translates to CASSGRVAGGTDTQYF.

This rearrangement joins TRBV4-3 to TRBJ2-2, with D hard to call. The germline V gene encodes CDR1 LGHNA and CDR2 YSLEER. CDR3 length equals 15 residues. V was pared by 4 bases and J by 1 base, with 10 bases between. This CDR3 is CASSLRVRNTGELFF. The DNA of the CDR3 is TGCGCCAGCAGCCTTCGTGTCCGGAACACCGGGGAGCTGTTTTTT.

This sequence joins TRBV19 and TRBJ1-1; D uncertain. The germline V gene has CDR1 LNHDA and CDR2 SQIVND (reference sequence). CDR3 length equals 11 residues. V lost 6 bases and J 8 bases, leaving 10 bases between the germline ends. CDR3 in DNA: TGTGCCAGTAGCCTTCTAGGAGAAGCTTTCTTT. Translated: CASSLLGEAFF.